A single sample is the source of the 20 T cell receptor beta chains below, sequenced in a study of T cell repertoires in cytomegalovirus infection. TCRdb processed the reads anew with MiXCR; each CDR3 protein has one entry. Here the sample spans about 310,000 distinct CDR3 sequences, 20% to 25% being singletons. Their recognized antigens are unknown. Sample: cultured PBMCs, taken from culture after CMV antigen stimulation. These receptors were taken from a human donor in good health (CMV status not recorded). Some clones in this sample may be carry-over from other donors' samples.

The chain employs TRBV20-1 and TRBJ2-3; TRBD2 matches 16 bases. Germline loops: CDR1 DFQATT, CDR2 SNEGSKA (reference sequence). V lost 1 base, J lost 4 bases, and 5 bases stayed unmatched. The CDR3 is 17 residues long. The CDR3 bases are TGCAGTGCTAGAGTCCCGGGACTAGCGGGAGGGTCAGATACGCAGTATTTT. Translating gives CSARVPGLAGGSDTQYF.

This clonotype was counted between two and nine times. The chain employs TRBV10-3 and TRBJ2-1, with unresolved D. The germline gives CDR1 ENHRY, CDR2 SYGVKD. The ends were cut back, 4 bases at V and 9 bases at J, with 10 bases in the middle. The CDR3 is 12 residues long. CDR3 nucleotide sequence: TGTGCCATCAGTGTAGAAGGGCCTGAGCAGTTCTTC. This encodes CAISVEGPEQFF.

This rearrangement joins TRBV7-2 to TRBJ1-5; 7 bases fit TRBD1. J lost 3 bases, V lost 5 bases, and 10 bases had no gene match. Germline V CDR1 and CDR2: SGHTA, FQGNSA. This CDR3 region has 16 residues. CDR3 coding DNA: TGTGCCAGCAGCCCCCAGGGGGGGCGAATCAATCAGCCCCAGCATTTT. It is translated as CASSPQGGRINQPQHF.

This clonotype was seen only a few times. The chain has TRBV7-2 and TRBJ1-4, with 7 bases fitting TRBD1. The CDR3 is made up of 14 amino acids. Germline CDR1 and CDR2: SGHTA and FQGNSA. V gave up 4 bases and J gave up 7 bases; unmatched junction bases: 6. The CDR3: CASSSQGGGEKLFF. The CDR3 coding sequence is TGTGCCAGCAGCTCTCAGGGGGGTGGTGAAAAACTGTTTTTT.

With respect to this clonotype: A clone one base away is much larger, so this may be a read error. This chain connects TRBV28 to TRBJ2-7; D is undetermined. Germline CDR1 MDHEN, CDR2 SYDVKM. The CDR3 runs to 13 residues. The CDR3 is CASSRLKAYEQSF. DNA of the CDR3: TGTGCCAGCAGCCGATTAAAAGCTTACGAGCAGTCCTTC.

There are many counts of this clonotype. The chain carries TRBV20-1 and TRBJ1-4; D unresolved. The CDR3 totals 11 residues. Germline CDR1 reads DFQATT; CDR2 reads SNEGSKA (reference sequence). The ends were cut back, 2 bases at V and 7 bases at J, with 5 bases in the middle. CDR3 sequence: CSARSLEKLFF. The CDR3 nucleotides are TGCAGTGCTAGATCGCTTGAAAAACTGTTTTTT.

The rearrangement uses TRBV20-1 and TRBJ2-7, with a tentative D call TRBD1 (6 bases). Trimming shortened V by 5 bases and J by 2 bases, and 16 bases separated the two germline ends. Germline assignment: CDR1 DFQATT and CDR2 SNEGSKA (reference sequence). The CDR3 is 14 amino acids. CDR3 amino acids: CSAEPGQRAYEQYF. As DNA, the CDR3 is TGCAGTGCTGAACCGGGACAACGGGCCTACGAGCAGTACTTC.

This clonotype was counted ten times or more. The CDR3 coding sequence is TGTGCCAGCAGTTCAAGAAAGAAGGGGACCTACGAGCAGTACTTC. Translated: CASSSRKKGTYEQYF. The genes are TRBV12-3 or TRBV12-4 and TRBJ2-7; D may be TRBD1 (5 bases). Trimming shortened V by 4 bases and J by 2 bases, and 15 bases separated the two germline ends. The CDR3 is 15 amino acids.

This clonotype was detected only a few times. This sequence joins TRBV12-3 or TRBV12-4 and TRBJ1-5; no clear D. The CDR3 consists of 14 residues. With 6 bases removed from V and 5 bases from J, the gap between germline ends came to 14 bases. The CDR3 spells CASSPYGSHQPQHF. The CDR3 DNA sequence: TGTGCCAGCAGCCCGTATGGGAGTCATCAGCCCCAGCATTTT.

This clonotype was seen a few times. CDR3 sequence (DNA): TGTGCCATCAGTGAGTCTGCGGAGGGGGGGACAGATACGCAGTATTTT. This sequence encodes CAISESAEGGTDTQYF. This sequence joins TRBV10-3 and TRBJ2-3, with D maybe TRBD2 (7 bases). Germline CDR1 ENHRY, CDR2 SYGVKD. The CDR3 is 16 residues long. V was trimmed by 0 bases and J by 3 bases, leaving 13 bases between them.

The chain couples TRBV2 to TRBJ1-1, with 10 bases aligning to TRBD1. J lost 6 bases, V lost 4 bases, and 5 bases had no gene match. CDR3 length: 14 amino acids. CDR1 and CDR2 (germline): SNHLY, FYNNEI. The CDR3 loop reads CASSGGTGDSEAFF. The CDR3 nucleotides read TGTGCCAGCAGTGGAGGGACAGGGGACTCTGAAGCTTTCTTT.

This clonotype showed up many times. This chain's CDR3 is CASSLGTGRNTEAFF. In DNA form, the CDR3 reads TGTGCCAGCAGCTTAGGGACAGGGCGGAACACTGAAGCTTTCTTT. This chain links TRBV7-2 with TRBJ1-1; 8 bases fit TRBD1. This CDR3 contains 15 residues. The V segment lost 1 base and the J segment 1 base; nucleotides outside the gene matches: 2. CDR1 is SGHTA, CDR2 FQGNSA, per germline.

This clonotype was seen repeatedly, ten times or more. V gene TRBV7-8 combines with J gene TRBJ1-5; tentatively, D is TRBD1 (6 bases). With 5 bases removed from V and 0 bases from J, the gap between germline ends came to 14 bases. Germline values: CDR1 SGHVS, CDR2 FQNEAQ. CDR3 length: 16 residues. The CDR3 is CASSNRTAYSNQPQHF. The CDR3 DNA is TGTGCCAGCAGCAACCGGACAGCCTATAGCAATCAGCCCCAGCATTTT.

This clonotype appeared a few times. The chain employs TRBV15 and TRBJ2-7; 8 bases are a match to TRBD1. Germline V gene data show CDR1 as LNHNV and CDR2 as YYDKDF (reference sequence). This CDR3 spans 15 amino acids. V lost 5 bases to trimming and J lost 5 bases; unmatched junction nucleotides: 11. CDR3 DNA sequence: TGTGCCACCAGCGGCCCCAGGACAGGGCGCAACGAGCAGTACTTC. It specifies CATSGPRTGRNEQYF.

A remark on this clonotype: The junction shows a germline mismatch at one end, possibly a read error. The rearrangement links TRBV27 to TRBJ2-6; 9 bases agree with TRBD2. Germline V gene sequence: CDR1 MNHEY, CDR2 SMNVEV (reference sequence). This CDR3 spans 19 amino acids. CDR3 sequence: CASSLSLSGSLPGANVLTF. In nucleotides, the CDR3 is TGTGCCAGCAGCTTATCTCTTAGCGGGAGTCTTCCTGGGGCCAACGTCCTGACTTTC.

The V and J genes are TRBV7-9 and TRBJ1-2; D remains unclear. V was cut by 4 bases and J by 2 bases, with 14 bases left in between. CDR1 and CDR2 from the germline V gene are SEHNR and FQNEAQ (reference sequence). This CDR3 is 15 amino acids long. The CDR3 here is CASSSGEDRNYGYTF. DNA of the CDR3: TGTGCCAGCAGCTCCGGAGAGGATCGAAACTATGGCTACACCTTC.

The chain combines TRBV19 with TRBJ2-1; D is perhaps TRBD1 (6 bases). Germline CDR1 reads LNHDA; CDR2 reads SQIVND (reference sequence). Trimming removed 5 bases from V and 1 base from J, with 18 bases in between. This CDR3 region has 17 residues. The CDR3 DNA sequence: TGTGCCAGTAGTCCCCCAATCCAAGGGGGTTCCTACAATGAGCAGTTCTTC. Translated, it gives CASSPPIQGGSYNEQFF.

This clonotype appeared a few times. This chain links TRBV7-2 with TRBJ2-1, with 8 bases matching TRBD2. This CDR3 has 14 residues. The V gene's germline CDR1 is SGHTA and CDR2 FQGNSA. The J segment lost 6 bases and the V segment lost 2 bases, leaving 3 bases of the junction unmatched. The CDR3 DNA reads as TGTGCCAGCAGCTTAAGCGGGAGAAGCAATGAGCAGTTCTTC. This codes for CASSLSGRSNEQFF.

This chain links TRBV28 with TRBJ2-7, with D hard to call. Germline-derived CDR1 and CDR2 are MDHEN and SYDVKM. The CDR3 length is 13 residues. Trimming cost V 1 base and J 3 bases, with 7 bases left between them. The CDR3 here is CASSLLGSYEQYF. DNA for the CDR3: TGTGCCAGCAGTTTATTGGGCAGCTACGAGCAGTACTTC.

CDR3 sequence (DNA): TGTGCCAGCAGTCCGACTAGCGGGAGCCCAGATACGCAGTATTTT. Translating gives CASSPTSGSPDTQYF. The J gene is TRBJ2-3, the V gene TRBV27, with 12 nucleotides matching TRBD2. The V gene's germline CDR1 is MNHEY and CDR2 SMNVEV (reference sequence). This CDR3 region has 15 residues. V shed 5 bases and J 4 bases; nucleotides not matched to a gene: 4.